These 6 T cell receptor beta chains originate from one sample sequenced in a study of molecular identifiers for immune sequencing clone quantification listed by TCRdb under 2018. Receptor amplification or capture employed PCR. Data came from an Illumina MiSeq. TCRdb reanalyzed the raw reads on its own, using fastp at Q25 for trimming and MiXCR for clone calling, and kept in-frame beta chains. Under each unique CDR3 protein, matching rows form one entry showing the most common genes and DNA. The sample profile shows about 36,000 distinct CDR3 sequences; 15% to 20% of them were found once. The biggest ten clones account for about 6.2% of the sample. Sequencing input: naive CD8+ T cells from blood, with Jurkat cell RNA spiked in. The meaning of the sample's cell subset or site label: FACS-sorted CD8+CD4-CCR7+CD45RA+ naive T cells. The receptors originated from a human donor in good health. Some libraries in this study had Jurkat cell RNA spiked in.

This clonotype appeared many times. V gene TRBV6-5 combines with J gene TRBJ2-7, with TRBD2 matching 10 bases. Germline V gives CDR1 MNHEY, CDR2 SVGAGI. This CDR3 is built from 15 residues. V shed 7 bases and J 5 bases; nucleotides not matched to a gene: 11. This CDR3 is CASTPFGTSVNEQYF. DNA of the CDR3: TGTGCCAGCACCCCCTTTGGGACTAGCGTCAACGAGCAGTACTTC.

This clonotype was found many times. The V call is TRBV27, the J call TRBJ1-5, with no clear D. This CDR3 is built from 12 residues. V was pared by 5 bases and J by 3 bases, with 5 bases between. Per germline, CDR1 MNHEY and CDR2 SMNVEV (reference sequence). The CDR3 sequence: CASSDPNQPQHF. CDR3 DNA: TGTGCCAGCAGTGATCCCAATCAGCCCCAGCATTTT.

This clonotype was recorded many times. The V and J genes are TRBV5-6 and TRBJ2-3; TRBD1 is a possible D gene (6 bases). The CDR3 spans 13 residues. Germline values: CDR1 SGHDT, CDR2 YYEEEE. V dropped 5 bases and J dropped 2 bases, with 9 bases sitting between them. CDR3 bases: TGTGCCAGCAGAGGACAGTACACAGATACGCAGTATTTT. Translation gives CASRGQYTDTQYF.

With respect to this clonotype: A much larger clonotype is one base distant, so this may be a read error. The V and J genes are TRBV15 and TRBJ2-5; a weak D match, TRBD1 (5 bases). There are 15 residues in the CDR3. V was clipped by 7 bases and J by 4 bases, with 19 bases between them. Germline V gene data show CDR1 as LNHNV and CDR2 as YYDKDF (reference sequence). CDR3 sequence reads: CATNRRRVPLETQYF. The CDR3 nucleotides read TGTGCCACCAACAGGAGAAGGGTCCCGTTAGAGACCCAGTACTTC.

This clonotype was recorded many times. The chain combines TRBV7-8 with TRBJ2-5; 14 nucleotides match TRBD2. V was clipped by 3 bases and J by 5 bases; unmatched bases: 5. Germline CDR1 and CDR2: SGHVS and FQNEAQ. The CDR3 has 16 residues. CDR3 in amino acids: CASSLGLAGEGETQYF. The CDR3 coding sequence is TGTGCCAGCAGCTTGGGACTAGCGGGAGAAGGGGAGACCCAGTACTTC.

In DNA form, the CDR3 reads TGTGCCAGCAGTGGGACTAGCGGGGACTCCTACAATGAGCAGTTCTTC. Residues: CASSGTSGDSYNEQFF. The gene calls are TRBV28 and TRBJ2-1; 13 bases are shared with TRBD2. V shed 5 bases and J 0 bases; nucleotides not matched to a gene: 1. CDR1 is MDHEN, CDR2 SYDVKM, per germline. The CDR3 sequence is 16 residues long.